The rows below give T cell receptor beta chains drawn from one sample of a study of CD8 T cells in Susac syndrome. Each CDR3 protein gets one entry after TCRdb re-called the immunoSEQ multiplex PCR reads with MiXCR. There are 75,000 to 100,000 distinct CDR3 sequences in the sample; nearly 95% occur only once, and about 0.94% lies in the top ten. Sample: CD8+ T cells from PBMCs. The receptors were sampled from a human donor with Susac syndrome. CDR3s include the opening cysteine and the closing phenylalanine or tryptophan. D genes are given only for firm matches. The listing skips clone size in some rows; elsewhere it reads once, few, many or a size class.

TRBJ2-5	NA	TRBV11-2	NA	TGTGCCAGCAGCTTATCGCACGGGCCCGCGCGGACCCAGTACTTC	CASSLSHGPARTQYF
TRBJ2-7	NA	TRBV29-1	TRBD1	TGCAGCGTTGACGACAGGGGCGACGAGCAGTACTTC	CSVDDRGDEQYF
TRBJ2-2	NA	TRBV7-9	NA	TGTGCCAGCAGCCCGCTTAGGTCGGTCGGGGAGCTGTTTTTT	CASSPLRSVGELFF
TRBJ2-1	NA	TRBV5-4	TRBD2	TGTGCCAGCAGCTTGCAAGCGGGAGCTCAGTTCTTC	CASSLQAGAQFF
TRBJ2-7	NA	TRBV29-1	NA	TGCAGCGTTGAACCTAAAACAGGGAGCTACGAGCAGTACTTC	CSVEPKTGSYEQYF
TRBJ2-7	NA	TRBV27	TRBD1	TGTGCCAGCAGTGTAACAGGGGATCCCATCTCCTACGAGCAGTACTTC	CASSVTGDPISYEQYF
TRBJ1-5	few	TRBV11-1	NA	TGTGCCAGCAGCTTAGTGCGGAGCGAAACATTTAATCAGCCCCAGCATTTT	CASSLVRSETFNQPQHF
TRBJ1-1	NA	TRBV30	NA	TGTGCCTGGAGTTCCGGGATTGACACTGAAGCTTTCTTT	CAWSSGIDTEAFF
TRBJ2-7	NA	TRBV27	TRBD2	TGTGCCAGCAGTTATCTGGGAGGGTATTCCTACGAGCAGTACTTC	CASSYLGGYSYEQYF
TRBJ2-3	NA	TRBV30	NA	TGTGCCTGGAGCCGGGACAGCACAGATACGCAGTATTTT	CAWSRDSTDTQYF
TRBJ2-2	NA	TRBV20-1	TRBD1	TGCAGTGCTTCAGGGACAGAGAACACCGGGGAGCTGTTTTTT	CSASGTENTGELFF
TRBJ1-2	NA	TRBV7-9	TRBD1	TGTGCCAGCAGCTTAGGGGGGACAGCCGAAGGCTACACCTTC	CASSLGGTAEGYTF